These T cell receptor beta chains were read from a single sample in a study of T-cell reconstitution after alpha-beta-depleted transplantation in children. Using its own MiXCR run on the PCR reads, TCRdb lists one record per CDR3 protein. The sample lists about 120,000 distinct CDR3 sequences; about 9.3% were seen once. Sequenced material: PBMCs, taken before TCRalphabeta/CD19-depleted stem cell transplant. These receptors were collected from a boy aged 2 to 10 with acute lymphoblastic leukemia, due to receive a stem cell transplant. Both conserved end residues are part of each CDR3. A D gene is named only where the DNA matches it firmly. Rows may omit the clone size; those that give it use once, few, many or a size class.

size	D	V	J	CDR3	DNA
few	.	TRBV27	TRBJ2-7	CASSFLGAAYEQYF	TGTGCCAGCAGTTTTCTAGGGGCAGCATACGAGCAGTACTTC
few	TRBD1	TRBV27	TRBJ1-5	CASSTNRDRIYLGNQPQHF	TGTGCCAGCAGTACTAACCGGGACAGAATCTATCTCGGCAATCAGCCCCAGCATTTT
many	.	TRBV5-1	TRBJ1-1	CASSLTGIGNTEAFF	TGCGCCAGCAGCTTGACGGGGATTGGGAACACTGAAGCTTTCTTT
.	TRBD1	TRBV2	TRBJ2-5	CASRDTGGRETQYF	TGTGCCAGCAGGGATACAGGGGGGCGAGAGACCCAGTACTTC
.	.	TRBV3-1	TRBJ2-5	CASSQVTASETQYF	TGTGCCAGCAGCCAAGTAACTGCCTCCGAGACCCAGTACTTC
.	.	TRBV5-1	TRBJ1-1	CASSGTLKGTEAFF	TGCGCCAGCAGCGGGACACTTAAGGGAACTGAAGCTTTCTTT
.	.	TRBV5-6	TRBJ2-5	CASSPGPRETQYF	TGTGCCAGCAGCCCTGGGCCTCGGGAGACCCAGTACTTC
many	TRBD2	TRBV7-2	TRBJ2-2	CASSHTSGRNTGELFF	TGTGCCAGCAGCCATACTAGCGGGAGGAACACCGGGGAGCTGTTTTTT
.	.	TRBV7-9	TRBJ1-1	CASSWGAEAFF	TGTGCCAGCAGCTGGGGAGCCGAAGCTTTCTTT
.	.	TRBV7-8	TRBJ1-5	CASSDQTGDQPQHF	TGTGCCAGCAGCGACCAGACGGGTGATCAGCCCCAGCATTTT
.	TRBD2	TRBV7-9	TRBJ2-1	CASRLAGGPYNEEFF	TGTGCCAGCAGACTAGCGGGAGGACCATACAATGAGGAGTTCTTC